Below are 10 T cell receptor beta chains sequenced from a single sample in a study of T cells in Graves' hyperthyroidism and ophthalmopathy. RNA transcripts were the template for amplifying TCR beta CDR3 regions. HTBI primers were the set used in a first-round RT-PCR of the TCR CDR3. TCRdb processed the multiplex PCR reads anew with MiXCR; each CDR3 protein has one entry. The table shows about half a million distinct CDR3 sequences, with roughly 25% occurring only once. Sequencing used blood. These receptors came from a woman aged 25 to 39 with Graves' ophthalmopathy.

This clonotype was counted ten times or more. CDR3 nucleotide sequence: TGTGCCAGCAATCCTACGTCGATGGACACTGAAGCTTTCTTT. This translates into CASNPTSMDTEAFF. This rearrangement joins TRBV7-9 to TRBJ1-1, with unresolved D. The CDR3 is 14 amino acids. The germline V gene encodes CDR1 SEHNR and CDR2 FQNEAQ (reference sequence). Trimming took off 7 bases at V and 3 bases at J, with 15 bases between the two ends.

Ten or more counts support this clonotype. The V and J genes are TRBV28 and TRBJ1-3, with unresolved D. The CDR3 spans 15 residues. The V gene lost 7 bases and the J gene lost 0 bases, with 13 bases spanning the gap. CDR1 is MDHEN and CDR2 is SYDVKM in the germline V gene. This CDR3 reads CASTLPGYSGNTIYF. The CDR3 DNA follows: TGTGCCAGCACCCTACCGGGATACTCTGGAAACACCATATATTTT.

About this clonotype itself: Given a much more abundant clone one base away, this may be a read error. The chain carries TRBV7-2 and TRBJ2-2; D is unclear. CDR3 size: 14 residues. CDR1 and CDR2 from the germline V gene are SGHTA and FQGNSA. CDR3 nucleotides: TGTGTCAGCAGCCCTGTTTCGGACACCGGGGAGCTGTTTTTT. Protein: CVSSPVSDTGELFF.

The rearrangement links TRBV3-1 to TRBJ1-6; the D gene is possibly TRBD1 (5 bases). CDR1 and CDR2 (germline): LGHDT, YNNKEL (reference sequence). CDR3 length equals 14 residues. The V end was cut by 6 bases, the J end by 6 bases, with 12 bases between. DNA of the CDR3: TGTGCCAGCAGAGCCGGGACGGTTAATTCACCCCTCCACTTT. It specifies CASRAGTVNSPLHF.

The CDR3 sequence is CASRYRTGRNSPLHF. CDR3 coding DNA: TGTGCCAGCAGATACCGGACAGGGAGAAATTCACCCCTCCACTTT. The rearrangement joins TRBV3-1 to TRBJ1-6, with 8 bases lining up with TRBD1. The germline V gene has CDR1 LGHDT and CDR2 YNNKEL (reference sequence). This CDR3 has 15 amino acids. Unmatched junction bases numbered 8, after V lost 6 bases and J lost 7 bases. The full variable domain, rest sourced from reference TRBV3-1 and TRBJ1-6, is DTAVSQTPKYLVTQMGNDKSIKCEQNLGHDTMYWYKQDSKKFLKIMFSYNNKELIINETVPNRFSPKSPDKAHLNLHINSLELGDSAVYFCASRYRTGRNSPLHFGNGTRLTVT.

This clonotype was seen at least ten times. V and J are TRBV15 and TRBJ2-7, with a weak D call TRBD1 (5 bases). CDR3 length: 13 residues. V shed 5 bases and J shed 2 bases, with 10 bases lying between them. In germline, CDR1 is LNHNV, CDR2 YYDKDF (reference sequence). The CDR3 sequence is CATSDGQTYEQYF. Here the CDR3 DNA reads TGTGCCACCAGCGACGGACAAACCTACGAGCAGTACTTC.

This clonotype was detected ten times or more. The chain joins TRBV7-9 to TRBJ2-7; D remains unclear. V was shortened by 1 base and J by 4 bases, with 5 bases between the two germline ends. CDR3 length: 12 residues. CDR1 is SEHNR, CDR2 FQNEAQ, per germline (reference sequence). CDR3 amino acids: CASSLVQYEQYF. The CDR3 region has the DNA TGTGCCAGCAGCTTAGTTCAATACGAGCAGTACTTC.

This clonotype was counted between two and nine times. The chain uses TRBV27 and TRBJ1-2; 12 positions agree with TRBD1. J was trimmed by 8 bases and V by 3 bases; bases with no gene match: 10. Germline lookup yields CDR1 MNHEY and CDR2 SMNVEV (reference sequence). CDR3 length equals 16 residues. This chain's CDR3 is CASSFDRDRGRQGYTF. The DNA of the CDR3 is TGTGCCAGCAGTTTCGACCGGGACAGGGGGCGTCAGGGCTACACCTTC.

This clonotype has ten or more counts. The CDR3 DNA reads TGTGCCAGCAGCTTGGATGGACAGGGGTACACTGAAGCTTTCTTT. Translation gives CASSLDGQGYTEAFF. The gene calls are TRBV5-5 and TRBJ1-1; 9 bases match TRBD1. The CDR3 sequence is 15 residues long. Germline CDR1 is SGHKS and CDR2 is YYEKEE (reference sequence). The junction had 3 bases not matched to a gene; V was cut back by 0 bases and J by 3 bases.

There are many counts of this clonotype. The J gene is TRBJ2-5, the V gene TRBV18; 7 bases map to TRBD1. The V and J ends lost 0 bases and 5 bases, in that order; junction bases with no gene match: 6. CDR1 KGHSH and CDR2 LQKENI come from the germline V gene. The CDR3 covers 15 residues. Here the CDR3 reads CASSPPTGTRETQYF. In DNA form, the CDR3 reads TGTGCCAGCTCACCACCGACAGGGACGAGGGAGACCCAGTACTTC.